A selection of T cell receptor beta chains follows, all from one sample in a study of shared T cell receptors in the human thymus. This table comes from immunoSEQ multiplex PCR, and its TCRdb copy is limited to in-frame clones, with some not included. The sample records some 700,000 clones, 70% to 90% being singletons. This same sample was also taken into another study, of human thymus T cells.

Input material: thymocytes. Every receptor here comes from a girl under two years old with a congenital heart defect. CDR3s include the opening cysteine and the closing phenylalanine or tryptophan. The order of the fields is J gene, clone size, D gene, V gene, CDR3 DNA, CDR3 protein. The D gene is left open where the match is weak. A clone size is listed for some rows: how often the clone was seen (once, few, many), or a class if it is expanded.

j_call: TRBJ1-1
clone_size: few
d_call: .
v_call: TRBV4-3
cdr3_nt: TGCGCCAGCAGCCAAGATCCGGGTTTGAACACTGAAGCTTTCTTT
cdr3_aa: CASSQDPGLNTEAFF

j_call: TRBJ2-3
clone_size: .
d_call: .
v_call: TRBV20-1
cdr3_nt: TGCAGCTATTTCACAGATACGCAGTATTTT
cdr3_aa: CSYFTDTQYF

j_call: TRBJ2-1
clone_size: .
d_call: .
v_call: TRBV27
cdr3_nt: TGTGCCAGCAGTTTTAGAAAGCTCTCCTACAATGAGCAGTTCTTC
cdr3_aa: CASSFRKLSYNEQFF

j_call: TRBJ1-4
clone_size: .
d_call: .
v_call: TRBV6-6
cdr3_nt: TGTGCCAGCAGTTACGTGGGGGGTAATGAAAAACTGTTTTTT
cdr3_aa: CASSYVGGNEKLFF

j_call: TRBJ2-7
clone_size: .
d_call: .
v_call: TRBV28
cdr3_nt: TGTGCCAGCACCGCTAACTACGAGCAGTACTTC
cdr3_aa: CASTANYEQYF

j_call: TRBJ2-4
clone_size: few
d_call: TRBD1
v_call: TRBV27
cdr3_nt: TGTGCCAGCAGAAGTGGTCGGGGACAGCACAAAAACATTCAGTACTTC
cdr3_aa: CASRSGRGQHKNIQYF

j_call: TRBJ1-5
clone_size: .
d_call: .
v_call: TRBV4-1
cdr3_nt: TGCGCCAGCAGCCAACTTCACAGGGTTATCCCGCCCCAGCATTTT
cdr3_aa: CASSQLHRVIPPQHF

j_call: TRBJ2-1
clone_size: few
d_call: TRBD2
v_call: TRBV12-5
cdr3_nt: TGTGCTAGTGGACGAGCGTGGGGGGGGAGCTCCTACAATGAGCAGTTCTTC
cdr3_aa: CASGRAWGGSSYNEQFF

j_call: TRBJ1-2
clone_size: once
d_call: .
v_call: TRBV13
cdr3_nt: TGTGCCAGCAGCCCCCGGGTCGTCCCGGGACAAACGTCTTGGGGCTACACCTTC
cdr3_aa: CASSPRVVPGQTSWGYTF

j_call: TRBJ1-2
clone_size: .
d_call: .
v_call: TRBV19
cdr3_nt: TGTGCCAGTAGTACCCCCCGGGGGGGGGAGTATGGCTACACCTTC
cdr3_aa: CASSTPRGGEYGYTF

j_call: TRBJ1-1
clone_size: .
d_call: .
v_call: TRBV29-1
cdr3_nt: TGCAGCGTTGAAGATCGCGAGGGTGAGGGTCCTGAAGCTTTCTTT
cdr3_aa: CSVEDREGEGPEAFF

j_call: TRBJ2-7
clone_size: .
d_call: TRBD1
v_call: TRBV6-1
cdr3_nt: TGTGCCAGCAGCGTTCTTGGGACAGGGATCAGAAGGGACTTC
cdr3_aa: CASSVLGTGIRRDF

j_call: TRBJ2-3
clone_size: .
d_call: TRBD1
v_call: TRBV25-1
cdr3_nt: TGTGCCAGAACCGGGACAGGGGTTCATGATACGCAGTATTTT
cdr3_aa: CARTGTGVHDTQYF

j_call: TRBJ1-1
clone_size: .
d_call: .
v_call: TRBV2
cdr3_nt: TGTGCCAGCAGTGAGCCGAGATCCACTGAAGCTTTCTTT
cdr3_aa: CASSEPRSTEAFF

j_call: TRBJ1-1
clone_size: .
d_call: TRBD1
v_call: TRBV14
cdr3_nt: TGTGCCAGCAGCCAAGATGGGAGAGACAGGGACATGAACACTGAAGCTTTCTTT
cdr3_aa: CASSQDGRDRDMNTEAFF

j_call: TRBJ1-2
clone_size: .
d_call: TRBD1
v_call: TRBV7-9
cdr3_nt: TGTGCCAGCAGCTCAGGACAGGGAGCGGGGAAGGGCTACACCTTC
cdr3_aa: CASSSGQGAGKGYTF

j_call: TRBJ1-1
clone_size: few
d_call: TRBD1
v_call: TRBV6-5
cdr3_nt: TGTGCCAGCAGTTACCGGGCGCAGGGGGCGAAAACTGAAGCTTTCTTT
cdr3_aa: CASSYRAQGAKTEAFF

j_call: TRBJ1-2
clone_size: .
d_call: TRBD1
v_call: TRBV6-5
cdr3_nt: TGTGCCAGCAGTTACGGGACAGGGGTCCCGAACTATGGCTACACCTTC
cdr3_aa: CASSYGTGVPNYGYTF

j_call: TRBJ2-1
clone_size: .
d_call: TRBD2
v_call: TRBV6-4
cdr3_nt: TGTGCTACCAGCGGGGGAGCCTACAATGAGCAGTTCTTC
cdr3_aa: CATSGGAYNEQFF

j_call: TRBJ1-1
clone_size: .
d_call: .
v_call: TRBV13
cdr3_nt: TGTGCCAGCAGCTTAGCTTATTCCCCGAACACTGAAGCTTTCTTT
cdr3_aa: CASSLAYSPNTEAFF

j_call: TRBJ2-7
clone_size: once
d_call: TRBD1
v_call: TRBV12-5
cdr3_nt: TGTGCTAGTGGTTTGGTACTCCATCCCGGGACAGGGGGCTCGACCGAGCAGTACTTC
cdr3_aa: CASGLVLHPGTGGSTEQYF

j_call: TRBJ1-2
clone_size: .
d_call: .
v_call: TRBV4-2
cdr3_nt: TGTGCCAGCAGCCAAGCTATCCGACAGCCCAACTATGGCTACACCTTC
cdr3_aa: CASSQAIRQPNYGYTF